The 10 T cell receptor beta chains below were found in one sample sequenced in a study of cytomegalovirus exposure and HLA in healthy donors. Primers for the PCR totalled 60 Vbeta and 13 Jbeta. Method: immunoSEQ multiplex PCR; TCRdb's copy keeps in-frame clones and lacks some. The sample table includes tens of thousands of clones. Sequencing input: PBMCs. The receptors were gathered from a female donor in good health and CMV-seropositive.

The chain uses TRBV5-1 and TRBJ2-3, with D possibly matching TRBD1 (6 bases). The CDR3 spans 16 residues. The V gene lost 0 bases and the J gene lost 6 bases, with 17 bases spanning the gap. Germline lookup yields CDR1 SGHRS and CDR2 YFSETQ. CDR3 in amino acids: CASSLAIDSQGDTQYF. CDR3 DNA sequence: TGCGCCAGCAGCTTGGCCATCGATTCCCAGGGGGATACGCAGTATTTT.

The chain has TRBV6-5 and TRBJ1-3, with 7 bases matching TRBD1. Losses at the gene ends were 5 bases for V and 0 bases for J; bases not matched to a gene: 4. The germline CDR1 and CDR2 sequences are MNHEY and SVGAGI. CDR3 length: 15 residues. The CDR3 DNA reads as TGTGCCAGCAGTAGACAGGGCAGCTCTGGAAACACCATATATTTT. Translation gives CASSRQGSSGNTIYF.

J is TRBJ1-5 and V is TRBV5-4; D may be TRBD1 (5 bases). Germline loops: CDR1 SGHNT, CDR2 YYREEE (reference sequence). Trimming took 1 base from V and 2 from J, leaving 10 bases between them. The CDR3 has 15 amino acids. This CDR3 reads CASSLWGLGNQPQHF. The CDR3 region has the DNA TGTGCCAGCAGCTTGTGGGGCTTAGGCAATCAGCCCCAGCATTTT.

The rearrangement links TRBV28 to TRBJ2-7; D gene unclear. CDR3 size: 14 residues. Trimming took off 3 bases at V and 5 bases at J, with 14 bases between the two ends. Germline V gene data show CDR1 as MDHEN and CDR2 as SYDVKM. The CDR3 here is CASSFASPVNEQYF. CDR3 nucleotides: TGTGCCAGCAGTTTCGCGTCCCCCGTCAACGAGCAGTACTTC.

This chain connects TRBV4-2 to TRBJ1-4, with D perhaps TRBD1 (5 bases). Germline loops: CDR1 LGHNA, CDR2 YNFKEQ. V was trimmed by 3 bases and J by 3 bases, leaving 11 bases between them. This CDR3 contains 15 residues. The chain's CDR3 is CASSHLRDSNEKLFF. CDR3 in DNA: TGTGCCAGCAGCCACCTCAGGGACTCTAATGAAAAACTGTTTTTT.

The V and J genes are TRBV18 and TRBJ2-1; a possible D gene is TRBD2 (7 bases). The CDR3 has 15 amino acids. Germline V gives CDR1 KGHSH, CDR2 LQKENI. The V gene lost 3 bases and the J gene lost 11 bases, with 20 bases spanning the gap. The CDR3 sequence: CASSPWGPERDQQFF. In nucleotides, the CDR3 is TGTGCCAGCTCACCGTGGGGGCCTGAGCGGGATCAGCAGTTCTTC.

V gene TRBV7-3 combines with J gene TRBJ2-2; TRBD1 matches at 7 bases. V was clipped by 5 bases and J by 6 bases; unmatched bases: 12. Per germline, CDR1 SGHTA and CDR2 FQGTGA. This CDR3 has 16 amino acids. In nucleotides, the CDR3 is TGTGCCAGCAGCCTATCCGGGACAGAGGGTGCCGGGGAGCTGTTTTTT. Amino acids: CASSLSGTEGAGELFF.

This chain joins TRBV6-1 and TRBJ2-5, with 8 bases that match TRBD1. CDR3 length: 14 amino acids. The germline gives CDR1 MNHNS, CDR2 SASEGT. Trimming removed 6 bases from V and 5 bases from J; junction bases left unmatched: 8. CDR3 amino acids: CASSRTGSRETQYF. The CDR3 nucleotides read TGTGCCAGCAGCCGGACAGGGTCGCGGGAGACCCAGTACTTC.

The chain couples TRBV9 to TRBJ2-3, with a possible D match to TRBD2 (5 bases). V gave up 4 bases and J gave up 0 bases, with 12 bases separating them. The CDR3 loop spans 15 amino acids. CDR1 is SGDLS, CDR2 YYNGEE, per germline. CDR3 coding DNA: TGTGCCAGCAGCCCCGAGGGTGCGAGCACAGATACGCAGTATTTT. This codes for CASSPEGASTDTQYF.

The genes are TRBV5-1 and TRBJ2-1, with TRBD1 identical over 7 bases. After removal of 4 bases from V and 1 base from J, the junction contained 11 bases not matched to a gene. Germline V CDR1 and CDR2: SGHRS, YFSETQ. CDR3 length: 17 amino acids. The CDR3 loop reads CASSTGPDRASYNEQFF. The CDR3 DNA follows: TGCGCCAGCAGCACCGGCCCCGACAGGGCATCCTACAATGAGCAGTTCTTC.